Sequencing of this T cell receptor (beta chain) was carried out in a study of T cell repertoires in cytomegalovirus infection. Across the study: An indication of both CMV infection and matching HLA type came from public TCR beta signatures.

This clonotype was observed at least ten times. A single record per CDR3 protein comes from TCRdb applying MiXCR to the reads. The sample has about 97,000 distinct CDR3 sequences; 16% are singletons. The material sequenced was PBMCs. The receptor's source is a human donor in good health (CMV status not recorded). Some clones in this sample may be carry-over from other donors' samples.

The CDR3 nucleotides are TGTGCCAGCAGCGAAAAGTCAGGGGGGTATGGCTACACCTTC. This codes for CASSEKSGGYGYTF. V usage is TRBV7-2 and J usage is TRBJ1-2; 7 bases line up with TRBD1. CDR3 size: 14 residues. J lost 5 bases, V lost 5 bases, and 8 bases had no gene match. CDR1 and CDR2 (germline): SGHTA, FQGNSA.